This TCR beta chain was captured in a study of shared clonotypes between healthy human individuals. Looking at the study overall: Researchers assigned three CD4 naive, three CD4 memory, two CD8 naive and one CD8 memory plate to each donor.

TCRdb keeps only in-frame clones here, not all; method: immunoSEQ multiplex PCR. The table has some 2,000,000 clones, nearly 97% seen once. Study findings and constraints: Memory subsets had estimated richness that was generally smaller than that of naive subsets. Four donors shared around 5.1% of their naive CD4 clonotypes. It was anticipated that sequencing depth would influence how many clonotypes donors shared.

This clone was detected once. The antigen is undetermined. The material sequenced was naive CD4+ T cells sorted from blood. Documented subset: CD45RA+ positively selected. This clonotype was obtained from a man younger than 35 in good health.

CDR3 bases: TGTGCCAGCAGTTTATATTGGGACACTGAAGCTTTCTTT. Translating it yields CASSLYWDTEAFF. The V and J genes are TRBV28 and TRBJ1-1; D gene unclear. Looked up from germline, CDR1 is MDHEN and CDR2 is SYDVKM. The CDR3 extends over 13 amino acids. Deletions cut 1 base from V and 3 bases from J, with 6 bases between.